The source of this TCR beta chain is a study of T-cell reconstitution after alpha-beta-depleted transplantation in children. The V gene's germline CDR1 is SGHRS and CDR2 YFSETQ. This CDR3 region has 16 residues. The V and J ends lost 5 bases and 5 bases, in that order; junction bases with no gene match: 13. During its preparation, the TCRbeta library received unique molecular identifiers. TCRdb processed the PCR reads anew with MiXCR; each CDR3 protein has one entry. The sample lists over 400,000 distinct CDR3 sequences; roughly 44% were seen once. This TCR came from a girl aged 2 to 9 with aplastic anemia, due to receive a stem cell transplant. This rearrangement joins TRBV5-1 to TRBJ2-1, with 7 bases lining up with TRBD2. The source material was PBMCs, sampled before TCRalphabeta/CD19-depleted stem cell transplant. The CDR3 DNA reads TGCGCCAGCAGTTCCGGACTAGTCGAGCCCCACAATGAGCAGTTCTTC. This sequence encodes CASSSGLVEPHNEQFF.